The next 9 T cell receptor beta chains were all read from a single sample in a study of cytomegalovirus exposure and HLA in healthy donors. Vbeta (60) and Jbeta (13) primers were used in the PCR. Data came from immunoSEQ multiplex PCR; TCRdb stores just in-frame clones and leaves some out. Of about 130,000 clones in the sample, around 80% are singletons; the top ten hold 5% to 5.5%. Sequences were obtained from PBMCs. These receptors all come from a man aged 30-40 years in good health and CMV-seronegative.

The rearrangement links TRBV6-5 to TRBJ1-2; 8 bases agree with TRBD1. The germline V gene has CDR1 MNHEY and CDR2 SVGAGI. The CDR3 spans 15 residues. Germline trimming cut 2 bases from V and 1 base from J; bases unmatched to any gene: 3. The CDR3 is CASSYLGQGNYGYTF. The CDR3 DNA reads TGTGCCAGCAGTTACCTAGGACAGGGTAACTATGGCTACACCTTC.

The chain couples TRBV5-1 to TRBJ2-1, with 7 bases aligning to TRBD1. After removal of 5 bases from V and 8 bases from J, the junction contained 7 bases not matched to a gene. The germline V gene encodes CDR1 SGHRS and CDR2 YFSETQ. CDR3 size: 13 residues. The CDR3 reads CASRPDRAHEQFF. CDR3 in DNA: TGCGCCAGCAGACCCGACAGGGCCCATGAGCAGTTCTTC.

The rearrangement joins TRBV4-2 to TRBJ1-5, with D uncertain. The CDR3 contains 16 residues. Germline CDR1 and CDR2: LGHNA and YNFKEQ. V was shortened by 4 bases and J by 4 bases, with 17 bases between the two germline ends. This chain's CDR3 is CASSPFAAGKNQPQHF. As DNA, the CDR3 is TGTGCCAGCAGCCCATTCGCGGCCGGGAAAAATCAGCCCCAGCATTTT.

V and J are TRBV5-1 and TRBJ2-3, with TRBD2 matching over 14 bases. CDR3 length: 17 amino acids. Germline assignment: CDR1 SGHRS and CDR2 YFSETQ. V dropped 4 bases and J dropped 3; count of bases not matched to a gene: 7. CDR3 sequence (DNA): TGCGCCAGCAGCGCCTCGACTAGCGGGAGGGTAACAGATACGCAGTATTTT. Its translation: CASSASTSGRVTDTQYF.

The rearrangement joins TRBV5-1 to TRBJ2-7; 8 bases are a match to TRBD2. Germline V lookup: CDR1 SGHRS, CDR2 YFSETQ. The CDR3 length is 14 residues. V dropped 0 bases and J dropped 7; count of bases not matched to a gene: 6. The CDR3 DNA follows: TGCGCCAGCAGCTTGGCCGGGGGGGCAAGTGAGCAGTACTTC. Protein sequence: CASSLAGGASEQYF.

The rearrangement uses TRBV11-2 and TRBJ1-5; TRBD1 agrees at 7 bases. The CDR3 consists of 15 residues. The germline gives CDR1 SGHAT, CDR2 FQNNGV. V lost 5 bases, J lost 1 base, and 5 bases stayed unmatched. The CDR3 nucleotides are TGTGCCAGCAGCCTGGGACAGAGAAGCAATCAGCCCCAGCATTTT. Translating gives CASSLGQRSNQPQHF.

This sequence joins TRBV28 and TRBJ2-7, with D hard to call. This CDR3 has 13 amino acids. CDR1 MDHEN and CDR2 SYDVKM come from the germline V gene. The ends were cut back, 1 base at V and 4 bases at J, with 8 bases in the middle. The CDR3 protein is CASSLYSRYEQYF. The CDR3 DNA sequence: TGTGCCAGCAGTTTATACAGCAGGTACGAGCAGTACTTC.

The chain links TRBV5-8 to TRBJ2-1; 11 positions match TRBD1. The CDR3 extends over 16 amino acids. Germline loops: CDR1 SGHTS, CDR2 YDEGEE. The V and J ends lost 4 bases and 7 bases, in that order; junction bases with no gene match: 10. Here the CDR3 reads CASSQTGQGAFNEQFF. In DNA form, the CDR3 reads TGTGCCAGCAGCCAAACAGGACAGGGGGCGTTTAATGAGCAGTTCTTC.

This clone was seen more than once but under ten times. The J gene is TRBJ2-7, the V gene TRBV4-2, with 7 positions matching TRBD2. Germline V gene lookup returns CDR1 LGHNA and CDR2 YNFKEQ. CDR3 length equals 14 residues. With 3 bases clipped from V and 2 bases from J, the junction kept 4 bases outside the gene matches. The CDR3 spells CASSQDLAAYEQYF. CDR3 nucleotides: TGTGCCAGCAGCCAGGATCTAGCGGCCTACGAGCAGTACTTC.